The rows below give T cell receptor beta chains drawn from one sample of a study of cytomegalovirus exposure and HLA in healthy donors. Sequencing was performed with immunoSEQ multiplex PCR; in TCRdb, only in-frame clones are kept and a portion is missing. The sample lists approximately 140,000 clones, over 75% occurring once. Source material: PBMCs. All receptors derive from a woman in her forties or fifties in good health and CMV-seropositive. The CDR3 runs from the conserved cysteine through the conserved F or W. The D gene is left open where the match is weak. Where a row states a size, it is once, few, many or the class of an expanded clone; other rows omit it.

v_call: TRBV18
d_call: -
clone_size: once
j_call: TRBJ1-1
cdr3_aa: CASSPAAGSREAFF
cdr3_nt: TGTGCCAGCTCACCAGCGGCGGGGTCCCGTGAAGCTTTCTTT

v_call: TRBV7-9
d_call: TRBD1
clone_size: -
j_call: TRBJ2-7
cdr3_aa: CASSLATGFMGPSRGEQYF
cdr3_nt: TGTGCCAGCAGCTTAGCGACAGGGTTCATGGGACCTTCTAGAGGCGAGCAGTACTTC

v_call: TRBV5-1
d_call: TRBD2
clone_size: -
j_call: TRBJ2-3
cdr3_aa: CASSSHWAGGSSTDTQYF
cdr3_nt: TGCGCCAGCAGCTCGCACTGGGCGGGGGGCTCTAGCACAGATACGCAGTATTTT

v_call: TRBV7-3
d_call: -
clone_size: -
j_call: TRBJ2-1
cdr3_aa: CASSPDRLNEQFF
cdr3_nt: TGTGCCAGCAGCCCCGACAGGCTTAATGAGCAGTTCTTC

v_call: TRBV9
d_call: -
clone_size: once
j_call: TRBJ2-5
cdr3_aa: CASSVSNQETQYF
cdr3_nt: TGTGCCAGCAGCGTATCTAACCAAGAGACCCAGTACTTC

v_call: TRBV9
d_call: -
clone_size: -
j_call: TRBJ2-7
cdr3_aa: CASSLSGTTGGEQYF
cdr3_nt: TGTGCCAGCAGCTTGTCCGGGACAACAGGAGGCGAGCAGTACTTC

v_call: TRBV4-1
d_call: TRBD2
clone_size: once
j_call: TRBJ2-3
cdr3_aa: CASSQDRAGVWTDTQYF
cdr3_nt: TGCGCCAGCAGCCAAGATCGGGCGGGGGTCTGGACAGATACGCAGTATTTT

v_call: TRBV6-4
d_call: TRBD2
clone_size: few
j_call: TRBJ2-1
cdr3_aa: CASSDKLADSYNEQFF
cdr3_nt: TGTGCCAGCAGTGACAAACTAGCGGACTCCTACAATGAGCAGTTCTTC

v_call: TRBV5-4
d_call: -
clone_size: few
j_call: TRBJ2-1
cdr3_aa: CASTGRSSFNEQFF
cdr3_nt: TGTGCCAGCACCGGGAGAAGTTCCTTCAATGAGCAGTTCTTC

v_call: TRBV25-1
d_call: -
clone_size: -
j_call: TRBJ1-2
cdr3_aa: CASSDRGGFDYGYTF
cdr3_nt: TGTGCCAGCAGTGATAGGGGAGGATTTGACTATGGCTACACCTTC

v_call: TRBV2
d_call: TRBD1
clone_size: -
j_call: TRBJ1-5
cdr3_aa: CASRGQENNQPQHF
cdr3_nt: TGTGCCAGCAGAGGACAGGAGAACAATCAGCCCCAGCATTTT

v_call: TRBV18
d_call: TRBD1
clone_size: -
j_call: TRBJ1-6
cdr3_aa: CASSPRDRGTGSPLHF
cdr3_nt: TGTGCCAGCTCACCTCGGGACAGGGGGACTGGATCACCCCTCCACTTT

v_call: TRBV27
d_call: TRBD1
clone_size: -
j_call: TRBJ2-2
cdr3_aa: CASKIQGAFAGELFF
cdr3_nt: TGTGCCAGCAAAATACAGGGGGCCTTTGCCGGGGAGCTGTTTTTT

v_call: TRBV18
d_call: -
clone_size: -
j_call: TRBJ1-1
cdr3_aa: CASSPLTSTGNTEAFF
cdr3_nt: TGTGCCAGCTCACCACTTACCTCGACAGGGAACACTGAAGCTTTCTTT

v_call: TRBV19
d_call: -
clone_size: -
j_call: TRBJ2-2
cdr3_aa: CASSPFSGGNTGELFF
cdr3_nt: TGTGCCAGTAGTCCCTTTTCCGGGGGTAACACCGGGGAGCTGTTTTTT

v_call: TRBV7-9
d_call: -
clone_size: -
j_call: TRBJ1-3
cdr3_aa: CASSSRGEGGNTIYF
cdr3_nt: TGTGCCAGCAGCTCCCGCGGGGAGGGTGGAAACACCATATATTTT

v_call: TRBV28
d_call: -
clone_size: once
j_call: TRBJ1-5
cdr3_aa: CASRLIGQSNQPQHF
cdr3_nt: TGTGCCAGCAGACTAATCGGACAGAGCAATCAGCCCCAGCATTTT

v_call: TRBV4-1
d_call: TRBD2
clone_size: -
j_call: TRBJ2-5
cdr3_aa: CASSQDPPGGIQETQYF
cdr3_nt: TGCGCCAGCAGCCAAGATCCCCCGGGGGGGATCCAAGAGACCCAGTACTTC

v_call: TRBV28
d_call: -
clone_size: -
j_call: TRBJ1-6
cdr3_aa: CASSFRGHNSPLHF
cdr3_nt: TGTGCCAGCAGTTTTCGGGGTCATAATTCACCCCTCCACTTT

v_call: TRBV6-6
d_call: TRBD1
clone_size: -
j_call: TRBJ2-5
cdr3_aa: CASGGAEETQYF
cdr3_nt: TGTGCATCAGGGGGCGCGGAAGAGACCCAGTACTTC

v_call: TRBV6-5
d_call: -
clone_size: few
j_call: TRBJ1-4
cdr3_aa: CASSTGGTDEKLFF
cdr3_nt: TGTGCCAGCAGTACGGGGGGGACGGATGAAAAACTGTTTTTT

v_call: TRBV7-2
d_call: -
clone_size: -
j_call: TRBJ1-2
cdr3_aa: CASSSPVGRERYGYTF
cdr3_nt: TGTGCCAGCAGCTCCCCTGTGGGCAGGGAAAGGTATGGCTACACCTTC

v_call: TRBV18
d_call: -
clone_size: -
j_call: TRBJ1-5
cdr3_aa: CASSLTSPGSYSNQPQHF
cdr3_nt: TGTGCCAGCTCTTTAACCTCACCGGGGTCCTATAGCAATCAGCCCCAGCATTTT

v_call: TRBV18
d_call: -
clone_size: -
j_call: TRBJ2-5
cdr3_aa: CASSLTRDWRETQYF
cdr3_nt: TGTGCCAGCTCCCTCACCCGGGACTGGAGGGAGACCCAGTACTTC

v_call: TRBV21-1
d_call: -
clone_size: -
j_call: TRBJ2-3
cdr3_aa: CASEWRGKSDTQYF
cdr3_nt: TGTGCCAGCGAGTGGCGGGGGAAATCAGATACGCAGTATTTT

v_call: TRBV7-9
d_call: -
clone_size: few
j_call: TRBJ2-1
cdr3_aa: CASSLPVSSYNEQFF
cdr3_nt: TGTGCCAGCAGCCTTCCCGTGAGCTCCTACAATGAGCAGTTCTTC

v_call: TRBV6-5
d_call: TRBD1
clone_size: few
j_call: TRBJ1-1
cdr3_aa: CASSRQGAAFF
cdr3_nt: TGTGCCAGCAGTCGACAGGGTGCAGCTTTCTTT

v_call: TRBV6-6
d_call: TRBD2
clone_size: -
j_call: TRBJ2-1
cdr3_aa: CASSGTSGESYNEQFF
cdr3_nt: TGTGCCAGCAGTGGGACTAGCGGGGAGTCCTACAATGAGCAGTTCTTC

v_call: TRBV6-5
d_call: -
clone_size: once
j_call: TRBJ2-2
cdr3_aa: CASKFTGIGELFF
cdr3_nt: TGTGCCAGCAAATTTACAGGAATCGGGGAGCTGTTTTTT

v_call: TRBV14
d_call: -
clone_size: -
j_call: TRBJ1-1
cdr3_aa: CASSSLGTGNTEAFF
cdr3_nt: TGTGCCAGCAGCTCCCTTGGTACAGGGAACACTGAAGCTTTCTTT

v_call: TRBV9
d_call: -
clone_size: -
j_call: TRBJ2-5
cdr3_aa: CASSVGALQETQYF
cdr3_nt: TGTGCCAGCAGCGTAGGGGCCTTACAAGAGACCCAGTACTTC

v_call: TRBV7-2
d_call: -
clone_size: -
j_call: TRBJ1-1
cdr3_aa: CASSIPREGTEAFF
cdr3_nt: TGTGCCAGCAGTATCCCCCGGGAGGGCACTGAAGCTTTCTTT

v_call: TRBV6-5
d_call: TRBD1
clone_size: few
j_call: TRBJ2-1
cdr3_aa: CASRDTGGTYNEQFF
cdr3_nt: TGTGCCAGCAGGGATACAGGGGGAACTTACAATGAGCAGTTCTTC

v_call: TRBV19
d_call: -
clone_size: -
j_call: TRBJ1-3
cdr3_aa: CASSVTGSGNTIYF
cdr3_nt: TGTGCCAGTAGTGTTACAGGATCTGGAAACACCATATATTTT

v_call: TRBV19
d_call: TRBD1
clone_size: -
j_call: TRBJ1-1
cdr3_aa: CASMTGGAGISEVTEAFF
cdr3_nt: TGTGCCAGTATGACAGGGGGCGCAGGTATATCCGAGGTAACTGAAGCTTTCTTT

v_call: TRBV30
d_call: -
clone_size: -
j_call: TRBJ2-2
cdr3_aa: CAWSVIFGELFF
cdr3_nt: TGTGCCTGGAGTGTAATCTTCGGGGAGCTGTTTTTT

v_call: TRBV27
d_call: -
clone_size: once
j_call: TRBJ1-2
cdr3_aa: CASSLSHRGGYTF
cdr3_nt: TGTGCCAGCAGTTTATCCCACCGGGGTGGCTACACCTTC

v_call: TRBV4-2
d_call: -
clone_size: few
j_call: TRBJ1-3
cdr3_aa: CASSHNRGNGNTIYF
cdr3_nt: TGTGCCAGCAGCCATAACCGGGGTAACGGAAACACCATATATTTT

v_call: TRBV11-3
d_call: -
clone_size: -
j_call: TRBJ2-5
cdr3_aa: CASSLQGKSQETQYF
cdr3_nt: TGTGCCAGCAGCTTACAGGGGAAATCCCAAGAGACCCAGTACTTC

v_call: TRBV27
d_call: -
clone_size: -
j_call: TRBJ1-1
cdr3_aa: CASRGGVMNTEAFF
cdr3_nt: TGTGCCAGCAGGGGGGGGGTGATGAACACTGAAGCTTTCTTT

v_call: TRBV7-6
d_call: -
clone_size: few
j_call: TRBJ1-1
cdr3_aa: CASSLVPVGGYNTEAFF
cdr3_nt: TGTGCCAGCAGCTTAGTCCCTGTTGGGGGCTATAACACTGAAGCTTTCTTT

v_call: TRBV6-4
d_call: TRBD1
clone_size: -
j_call: TRBJ1-1
cdr3_aa: CASRGQGSTEAFF
cdr3_nt: TGTGCCAGCAGAGGACAGGGGTCCACTGAAGCTTTCTTT

v_call: TRBV29-1
d_call: -
clone_size: -
j_call: TRBJ1-4
cdr3_aa: CSVEKEEKLFF
cdr3_nt: TGCAGCGTTGAAAAGGAGGAAAAACTGTTTTTT

v_call: TRBV2
d_call: TRBD2
clone_size: few
j_call: TRBJ2-5
cdr3_aa: CASQRGAGETQYF
cdr3_nt: TGTGCCAGTCAGCGGGGGGCGGGGGAGACCCAGTACTTC

v_call: TRBV5-1
d_call: -
clone_size: -
j_call: TRBJ2-2
cdr3_aa: CASSFTTTGELFF
cdr3_nt: TGTGCCAGCAGCTTCACCACAACCGGGGAGCTGTTTTTT

v_call: TRBV7-8
d_call: TRBD2
clone_size: -
j_call: TRBJ2-7
cdr3_aa: CASRAAGGGAFGEQYF
cdr3_nt: TGTGCCAGCAGGGCAGCTGGCGGGGGGGCGTTCGGCGAGCAGTACTTC

v_call: TRBV7-8
d_call: -
clone_size: -
j_call: TRBJ1-1
cdr3_aa: CASSPRRLNTEAFF
cdr3_nt: TGTGCCAGCAGCCCAAGGCGGTTGAACACTGAAGCTTTCTTT

v_call: TRBV11-1
d_call: TRBD1
clone_size: -
j_call: TRBJ1-1
cdr3_aa: CASSSSGTGVTEAFF
cdr3_nt: TGTGCCAGCAGCTCTTCCGGGACAGGGGTCACTGAAGCTTTCTTT

v_call: TRBV21-1
d_call: -
clone_size: -
j_call: TRBJ1-1
cdr3_aa: CASSKPRQGGKGTEAFF
cdr3_nt: TGTGCCAGCAGCAAACCCCGACAGGGCGGGAAGGGCACTGAAGCTTTCTTT

v_call: TRBV6-6
d_call: -
clone_size: once
j_call: TRBJ1-1
cdr3_aa: CASSSRDNMNTEAFF
cdr3_nt: TGTGCCAGCAGTTCCCGGGACAATATGAACACTGAAGCTTTCTTT

v_call: TRBV6-5
d_call: -
clone_size: once
j_call: TRBJ1-3
cdr3_aa: CASSLNGIGNTIYF
cdr3_nt: TGTGCCAGCAGTCTGAACGGGATCGGAAACACCATATATTTT

v_call: TRBV4-1
d_call: TRBD2
clone_size: -
j_call: TRBJ2-7
cdr3_aa: CASSYSSGGTYEQYF
cdr3_nt: TGCGCCAGCAGCTATTCTAGCGGGGGGACCTACGAGCAGTACTTC

v_call: TRBV6-1
d_call: -
clone_size: once
j_call: TRBJ2-3
cdr3_aa: CASISNTQYF
cdr3_nt: TGTGCCAGCATTTCTAATACGCAGTATTTT

v_call: TRBV15
d_call: -
clone_size: -
j_call: TRBJ1-1
cdr3_aa: CATSRDRVPGAFF
cdr3_nt: TGTGCCACCAGCAGAGATCGGGTCCCCGGAGCTTTCTTT

v_call: TRBV28
d_call: TRBD2
clone_size: -
j_call: TRBJ2-7
cdr3_aa: CASSGTSGGLSSYEQYF
cdr3_nt: TGTGCCAGCAGTGGGACTAGCGGGGGGTTAAGCTCCTACGAGCAGTACTTC

v_call: TRBV9
d_call: -
clone_size: -
j_call: TRBJ2-5
cdr3_aa: CASTVTGQLQETQYF
cdr3_nt: TGTGCCAGCACCGTTACGGGACAACTCCAAGAGACCCAGTACTTC

v_call: TRBV28
d_call: -
clone_size: once
j_call: TRBJ2-7
cdr3_aa: CASITGSSYEQYF
cdr3_nt: TGTGCCAGCATTACAGGCAGCTCCTACGAGCAGTACTTC

v_call: TRBV6-6
d_call: -
clone_size: -
j_call: TRBJ2-3
cdr3_aa: CASSYEPEPPDTQYF
cdr3_nt: TGTGCCAGCAGTTACGAGCCCGAACCGCCGGATACGCAGTATTTT

v_call: TRBV7-6
d_call: -
clone_size: -
j_call: TRBJ1-3
cdr3_aa: CASSLSAGLLSSGNTIYF
cdr3_nt: TGTGCCAGCAGCTTAAGTGCAGGACTTCTATCCTCTGGAAACACCATATATTTT

v_call: TRBV29-1
d_call: -
clone_size: -
j_call: TRBJ1-1
cdr3_aa: CSVAPLVRENTEAFF
cdr3_nt: TGCAGCGTTGCGCCGTTAGTGAGGGAAAATACTGAAGCTTTCTTT